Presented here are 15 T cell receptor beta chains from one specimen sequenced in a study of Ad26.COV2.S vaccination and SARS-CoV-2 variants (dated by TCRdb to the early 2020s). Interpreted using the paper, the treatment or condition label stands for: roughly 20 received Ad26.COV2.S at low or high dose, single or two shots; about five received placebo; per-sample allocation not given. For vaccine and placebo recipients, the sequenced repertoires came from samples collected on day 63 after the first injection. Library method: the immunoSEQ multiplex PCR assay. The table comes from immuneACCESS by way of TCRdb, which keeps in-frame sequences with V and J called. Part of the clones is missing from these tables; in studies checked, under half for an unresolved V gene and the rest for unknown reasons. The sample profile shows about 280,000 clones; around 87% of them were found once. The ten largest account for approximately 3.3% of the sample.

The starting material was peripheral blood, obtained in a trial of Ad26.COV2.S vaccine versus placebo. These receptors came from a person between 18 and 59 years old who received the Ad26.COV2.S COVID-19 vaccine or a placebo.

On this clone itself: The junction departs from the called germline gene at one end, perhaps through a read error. The CDR3 spells CASSLEGQGMGTQYF. DNA of the CDR3: TGTGCTAGCAGCTTAGAGGGACAGGGTATGGGGACCCAGTACTTC. The chain employs TRBV7-7 and TRBJ2-5; TRBD1 matches 9 bases. Per germline, CDR1 SSHAT and CDR2 FNYEAQ (reference sequence). This CDR3 spans 15 amino acids.

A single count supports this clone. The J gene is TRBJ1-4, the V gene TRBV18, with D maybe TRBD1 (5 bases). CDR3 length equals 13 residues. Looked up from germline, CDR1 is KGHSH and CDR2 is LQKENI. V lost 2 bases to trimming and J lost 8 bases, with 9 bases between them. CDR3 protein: CASSPGAGEKLFF. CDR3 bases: TGTGCCAGCTCACCAGGGGCCGGGGAAAAACTGTTTTTT.

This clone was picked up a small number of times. Written as DNA, the CDR3 is TGCGCCAGCAGCTTGAAGCACGAGGCGACTAATGAAAAACTGTTTTTT. This sequence encodes CASSLKHEATNEKLFF. The chain couples TRBV5-1 to TRBJ1-4; no reliable D call. The germline V gene encodes CDR1 SGHRS and CDR2 YFSETQ. The CDR3 length is 16 residues. V was cut by 1 base and J by 2 bases, with 12 bases left in between.

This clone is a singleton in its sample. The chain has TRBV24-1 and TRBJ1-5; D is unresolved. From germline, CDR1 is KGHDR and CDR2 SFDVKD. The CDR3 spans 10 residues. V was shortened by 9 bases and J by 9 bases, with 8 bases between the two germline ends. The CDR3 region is CATFHAPQHF. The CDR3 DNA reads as TGTGCCACCTTCCATGCGCCCCAGCATTTT.

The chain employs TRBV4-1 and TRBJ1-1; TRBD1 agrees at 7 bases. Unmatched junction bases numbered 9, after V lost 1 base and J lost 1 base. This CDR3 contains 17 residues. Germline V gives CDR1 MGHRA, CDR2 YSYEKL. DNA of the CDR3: TGCGCCAGCAGCCAAGGATTGGGACAGACTCAGAACACTGAAGCTTTCTTT. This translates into CASSQGLGQTQNTEAFF.

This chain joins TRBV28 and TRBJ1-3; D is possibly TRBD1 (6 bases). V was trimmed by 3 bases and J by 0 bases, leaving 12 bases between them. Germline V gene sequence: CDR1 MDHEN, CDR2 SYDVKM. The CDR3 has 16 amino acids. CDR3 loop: CASSFRTQGSGNTIYF. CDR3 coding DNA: TGTGCCAGCAGTTTCCGAACACAGGGCTCTGGAAACACCATATATTTT.

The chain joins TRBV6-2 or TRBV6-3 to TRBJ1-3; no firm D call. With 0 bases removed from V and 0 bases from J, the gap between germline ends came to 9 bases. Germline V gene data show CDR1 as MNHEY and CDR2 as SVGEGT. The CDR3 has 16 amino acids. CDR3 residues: CASSYSILNSGNTIYF. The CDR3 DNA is TGTGCCAGCAGTTACTCGATTCTGAACTCTGGAAACACCATATATTTT.

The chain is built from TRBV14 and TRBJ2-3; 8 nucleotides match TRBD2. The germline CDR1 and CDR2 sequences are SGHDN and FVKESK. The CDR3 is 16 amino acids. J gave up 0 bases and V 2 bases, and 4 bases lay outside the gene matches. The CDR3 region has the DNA TGTGCCAGCAGCCAAATACTAGCGGCCAGCACAGATACGCAGTATTTT. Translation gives CASSQILAASTDTQYF. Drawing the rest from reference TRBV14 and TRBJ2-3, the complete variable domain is EAGVTQFPSHSVIEKGQTVTLRCDPISGHDNLYWYRRVMGKEIKFLLHFVKESKQDESGMPNNRFLAERTGGTYSTLKVQPAELEDSGVYFCASSQILAASTDTQYFGPGTRLTVL.

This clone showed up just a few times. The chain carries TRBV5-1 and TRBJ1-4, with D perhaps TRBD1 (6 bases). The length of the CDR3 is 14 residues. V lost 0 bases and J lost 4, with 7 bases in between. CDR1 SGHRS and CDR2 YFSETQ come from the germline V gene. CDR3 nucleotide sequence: TGCGCCAGCAGCTTGGCAGGGGATAATGAAAAACTGTTTTTT. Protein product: CASSLAGDNEKLFF.

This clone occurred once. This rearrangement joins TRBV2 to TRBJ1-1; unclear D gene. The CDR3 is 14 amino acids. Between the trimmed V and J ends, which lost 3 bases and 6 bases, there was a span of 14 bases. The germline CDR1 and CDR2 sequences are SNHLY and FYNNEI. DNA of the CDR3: TGTGCCAGCAGTGACGCCAGGCTCCCAGCTGAAGCTTTCTTT. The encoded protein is CASSDARLPAEAFF. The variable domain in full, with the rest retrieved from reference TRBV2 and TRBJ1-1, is EPEVTQTPSHQVTQMGQEVILRCVPISNHLYFYWYRQILGQKVEFLVSFYNNEISEKSEIFDDQFSVERPDGSNFTLKIRSTKLEDSAMYFCASSDARLPAEAFFGQGTRLTVV.

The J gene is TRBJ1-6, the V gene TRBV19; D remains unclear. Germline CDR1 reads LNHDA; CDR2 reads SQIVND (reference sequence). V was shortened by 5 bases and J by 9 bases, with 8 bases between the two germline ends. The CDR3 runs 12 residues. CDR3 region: CASSLLGSPLHF. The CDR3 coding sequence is TGTGCCAGTAGTCTTCTAGGTTCACCCCTCCACTTT.

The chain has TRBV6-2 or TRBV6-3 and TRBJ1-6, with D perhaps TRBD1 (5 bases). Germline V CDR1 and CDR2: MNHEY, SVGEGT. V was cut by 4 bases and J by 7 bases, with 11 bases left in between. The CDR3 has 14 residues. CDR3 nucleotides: TGTGCCAGCAGTTCGAGGGGAGAAAATTCACCCCTCCACTTT. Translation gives CASSSRGENSPLHF.

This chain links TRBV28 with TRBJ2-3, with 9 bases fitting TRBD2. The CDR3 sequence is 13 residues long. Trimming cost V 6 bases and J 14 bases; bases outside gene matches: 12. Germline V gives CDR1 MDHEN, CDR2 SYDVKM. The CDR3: CASRSSGTSYRYF. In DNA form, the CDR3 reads TGTGCCAGCAGGTCTTCCGGGACTAGCTATCGGTATTTT.

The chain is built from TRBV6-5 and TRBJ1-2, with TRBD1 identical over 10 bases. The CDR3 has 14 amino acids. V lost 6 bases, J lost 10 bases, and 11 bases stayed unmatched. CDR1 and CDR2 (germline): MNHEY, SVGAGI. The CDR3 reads CASRRQGASSFYTF. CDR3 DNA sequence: TGTGCCAGCAGACGACAGGGGGCCTCGTCTTTCTACACCTTC.

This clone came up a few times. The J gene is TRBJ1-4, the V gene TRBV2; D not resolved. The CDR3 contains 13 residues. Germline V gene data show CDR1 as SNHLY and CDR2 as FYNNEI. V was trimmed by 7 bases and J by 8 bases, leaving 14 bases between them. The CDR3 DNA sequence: TGTGCCAGCATGAGCCTCGAAGGCGAAAAACTGTTTTTT. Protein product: CASMSLEGEKLFF.